This TCR beta chain came from a study of T cells after yellow fever vaccination. Findings of the study overall: Reappearance after the booster was seen for most primary-vaccination clones, at roughly 96% CD4 and roughly 90% CD8.

Each CDR3 protein is one row after TCRdb ran MiXCR on the 5' RACE reads. The sample has about 68,000 distinct CDR3 sequences, approximately 7% seen once. As concerns this clonotype: Its matching antigen is unknown.

V lost 2 bases to trimming and J lost 0 bases, with 11 bases between them. The CDR3 extends over 16 amino acids. The V call is TRBV23-1, the J call TRBJ2-1, with D maybe TRBD2 (5 bases). TRBV23-1 is an ORF; its function is uncertain. The sample in question was CD8+ T cells sorted from PBMCs, obtained about 41 days after the first yellow fever vaccination. This clonotype originated in a young man who received the YFV17D yellow fever vaccine. DNA of the CDR3: TGCGCCAGCAGTCAAGGTGCGGGTAGCTCCTACAATGAGCAGTTCTTC. Amino acids: CASSQGAGSSYNEQFF.